This T cell receptor beta chain is drawn from a study of human T cells and chemical hapten exposure. This clonotype was observed a handful of times. TCRdb re-called the RACE reads through MiXCR, storing one row per CDR3 protein. In the table there are about 260,000 distinct CDR3 sequences, approximately 8.6% of which are singletons. Time point meaning: pre-sensitization, week 0. Treatment specified: therapeutic diphenylcyclopropenone sensitization with weekly scalp DPC. Unfractionated whole blood was the source of the extracted total RNA. The receptor was isolated from a woman aged 40 to 49 with alopecia areata. Some clones in this sample may be carry-over from other donors' samples. The material sequenced was whole blood, taken in connection with sensitization to the hapten diphenylcyclopropenone (DPC).

This CDR3 is CSVEGQGANGYTF. CDR3 sequence (DNA): TGCAGCGTTGAGGGGCAGGGGGCGAATGGCTACACCTTC. The chain joins TRBV29-1 to TRBJ1-2; 8 bases are shared with TRBD1. The ends lost 3 bases at V and 6 bases at J; junction bases unmatched: 6. CDR1 is SQVTM and CDR2 is ANQGSEA in the germline V gene. The CDR3 length is 13 residues.